This TCR beta chain emerged from a study of cytomegalovirus exposure and HLA in healthy donors (TCRdb year 2017). For the wider study: According to an earlier analysis of 550 to 700 of the donors, about 179 million T cells yielded over 90 million unique TCR beta sequences and approximately 300 Gb of sequence data. Among several hundred genotyped donors of the cohort, an average of around 240,000 unique TCR beta nucleotide sequences was sequenced per donor, of which 15% to 20% were non-productive. Alongside the repertoire data, information on donor age, sex, ethnicity and CMV serostatus was compiled. In an earlier analysis of 500 to 650 of the donors, high-throughput TCR beta sequencing was used to judge whether each TCR beta V gene segment behaved as functional or pseudogenic. The genetic ancestry cluster associated with self-reported Caucasian donors included around 76% of the roughly 400 genotyped donors. The T cell repertoires of under 700 subjects were profiled by immunosequencing and related to cytomegalovirus serostatus. The study was designed to test whether signatures of past pathogen exposure could be identified by cataloging public T cell receptors. Rather than using new phenotypic data, the later analysis identified candidate immune exposures from TCR beta sequences and from how often those sequences occurred across donors. High-throughput TCR immunosequencing, statistical association of individual TCRs with disease status, and machine learning were combined to predict cytomegalovirus infection status. A separate validation cohort of roughly 130 different subjects was used in addition to the 666-subject first cohort. A later analysis re-examined previously published TCR beta repertoires from more than 550 donors and added high-resolution HLA genotyping to investigate patterns of TCR occurrence. The number of donors typed differed by locus, with roughly 629-640 for A, B, C, DRB1 and DQB1, over 500 for DQA1, 600 to 610 for DPA1, and some 470 for DPB1. Class I and class II HLA loci were covered by the typing at four-digit resolution. In a later genetic analysis, genome-wide SNP genotypes for about three fifths of the roughly 670 donors were used, and that subset was treated as a discovery cohort. Every repertoire in the discovery cohort had been generated on one and the same sequencing platform. An early release that covered around 590 HLA-typed donors contained approximately 300 gigabases of sequencing data and 80 million or so unique TCR sequences. Four to six DR-DQ haplotypes were handled as single units for association and clustering, since linkage in the cohort was strong. The paper's findings and limits, for the study overall: The cohort was sequenced for TCR beta chains only, and without alpha or paired-chain data the features that could be detected were limited. Strong co-occurrence of HLA alleles, especially DR and DQ, made assigning TCR associations to individual alleles difficult. A later genetic analysis reported fewer N-insertions in productive TCRs among donors in an Asian-associated ancestry cluster than the approximately 670-donor mean. A further reported finding was that TCR beta sequences accurately predicted the HLA-A and HLA-B alleles for most subjects in the first cohort. CMV serostatus was the only immune exposure information available for the cohort. The sequencing pipeline was judged likely to have produced a cluster of highly shared sequence variants as a technical artifact. The presence/absence analyses assumed that sequencing depth was roughly uniform across donors, and that assumption may not be true. A later analysis reported that several top co-occurrence clusters appeared linked to parvovirus B19, influenza, CMV and Epstein-Barr virus. At a false discovery rate of 0.05, a later analysis linked 16,951 TCR beta sequences to specific HLA alleles. A few of the identified cytomegalovirus-associated TCR beta chains were confirmed in vitro to be specific for cytomegalovirus antigens. An association between a missense DCLRE1C variant and V-gene and J-gene trimming of TCR beta chains was found in a later genetic analysis and replicated in an independent cohort. Because counts were too low, around 17 rarely observed V segments, including chromosome 9 orphons, were left out of the earlier analysis of roughly 600 of the donors. The classifier was reported to diagnose cytomegalovirus status with high specificity and sensitivity in both the original cohort and the validation cohort. According to a later analysis, TCR association rates differed among HLA loci, with DRB1 alleles showing the most associated TCRs and HLA-C alleles showing the fewest. The study gave a list of 150 to 200 TCR beta chains associated with cytomegalovirus. According to a later analysis, most CMV-associated TCR beta chains appeared to be HLA-restricted, and the HLA associations seemed to be driven largely by CMV exposure. Most TCR sequences were observed very rarely across donors, whereas some public TCRs were present in many individuals. Because some donors lacked HLA typing at each locus, the association tests relied only on the typed subset. According to the authors, the approach could potentially be generalized to other disease states and immunological phenotypes. In a later analysis, HLA-associated TCR beta chains were found to be more clonally expanded and to have lower generation probabilities than equally common non-associated chains. An earlier analysis of approximately 570 of the donors showed that most TCR beta V segments appeared in productive rearrangements either about 87% or about 30% of the time, which broadly matched IMGT annotations. Linkage disequilibrium might explain the correlated functional status among segregating V segments, but an unknown experimental factor could not be ruled out.

The cohort was made up of under 800 healthy bone marrow donors. At the time of sampling, every cohort member was nominally healthy, though immune exposures that went unrecorded were likely present. The donor was CMV seronegative and belonged to the group of approximately 320 seronegative cohort members. A peripheral blood sample was provided by each donor, and peripheral blood mononuclear cells were used for TCR beta sequencing. The Qiagen DNeasy Blood Extraction Kit was used to extract genomic DNA from the blood cell samples. Library creation used the immunoSEQ multiplex PCR assay. For the multiplex PCR, a mixture combining 60 forward primers for TCR Vbeta segments and 13 reverse primers for TCR Jbeta segments was used. The CDR3 region of rearranged TCR beta genes was amplified from genomic DNA by a multiplex PCR assay. Amplified TCR beta libraries were sequenced as 87-base-pair reads on the Illumina HiSeq System. The paper's data handling went like this. A later analysis tallied about 77 million unique TCR beta chains across the 666 repertoires, and some 10 million of those chains were shared by two or more donors. Raw reads were error-corrected and collapsed into unique sequences by a nearest-neighbor algorithm in which closely related sequences were merged to remove PCR and sequencing errors. CDR3 sequences were aligned to IMGT reference sequences to assign V, D and J gene segments. Each retained sequence needed at least a six-nucleotide match to both a V gene segment and a J gene segment. Rearrangements were classified as productive when the CDR3 lacked stop codons and remained in frame with V and J, and all other rearrangements were classified as non-productive. CDR3 was defined according to IMGT convention as the region running from the second conserved V-encoded cysteine to the conserved J-encoded phenylalanine. The earlier analysis of 587 of the donors excluded any sequence lacking an unambiguous match to a single V gene segment. In an earlier analysis of about 590 of the donors, a V segment was called functional when productive rearrangements were above 56.7%, and segregating when the standard deviation between donors exceeded 5%. To diagnose cytomegalovirus status from the catalog of TCR beta chain sequences, a statistical classification framework was built. In a later analysis, TCR nucleotide sequences were compared against IMGT/GENE-DB human TR gene sequences so that V and J genes could be assigned. The TCRdist pipeline was used in a later analysis to assign CDR3 sequences and most-parsimonious VDJ recombination scenarios. A later analysis defined each TCR beta chain by its CDR3 amino acid sequence plus V-gene family, and excluded reads lacking a unique V-gene family. In a later analysis, around 650 highly shared, low-generation-probability nucleotide sequences were removed to address suspected cross-contamination and a sequencing artifact. In a later analysis, a clonal expansion index was calculated for each public chain from normalized within-repertoire ranks of inferred template counts. In a later analysis, generation probabilities were computed with a VDJ recombination model fitted to out-of-frame rearrangements, and the resulting probabilities were checked against IGoR. In a later analysis, hypergeometric tests were used to score TCR-TCR, TCR-HLA and TCR-CMV co-occurrence, with a repertoire-size bias correction applied to TCR pairs. In a later analysis, false discovery rates were estimated by permuting HLA or CMV assignments 20 times. In a later analysis, co-occurring TCRs were grouped using DBSCAN, and TCRdist sequence similarity was added for clustering within HLA-allele-positive subsets. Repertoires with fewer than 30,000 or more than 120,000 public chains were left out of co-occurrence clustering, as were five repertoires with anomalous nucleotide sharing. TCRdb obtained this table from immuneACCESS and retained in-frame rearrangements with V and J assigned. These tables miss some clones; where compared with another copy, unresolved V genes account for less than half of the shortfall, and the remainder is unexplained. The D gene and trimming were derived from the DNA, and the V and J assignments and clone size from that table. The sample has nearly 110,000 clones on record, about two thirds of them singletons. Less than 3% of the sample is held by the ten biggest clonotypes.

As to this clone: Its cognate antigen has yet to be identified. Nothing much larger sits one base from this clone, and base qualities are not available.

The sequence derives from a female donor in good health and CMV-seronegative. Sequencing was done on a sample of PBMCs.

The CDR3 reads CASSQAGVAGGPSIQYF. In nucleotide form, the sequence is TGCGCCAGCAGCCAAGCCGGGGTAGCGGGAGGGCCTAGCATTCAGTACTTC. The V gene is TRBV4-1 and the J gene is TRBJ2-4; the junction holds 11 bases that match TRBD2. Via the germline V gene, CDR1 is MGHRA and CDR2 YSYEKL. Ends trimmed: V by 1 base, J by 9 bases; bases unmatched to a gene: 11. The cysteine opens and the phenylalanine closes a CDR3 of 17 amino acids. CDR3 DNA is the only sequence kept; it has 51 bases, read in frame from the first base.